The clone carrying this T cell receptor (beta chain) occurred a few times. As yet, its antigen is unknown. The V end was cut by 6 bases, the J end by 3 bases, with 15 bases between. Germline V gene lookup returns CDR1 MNHEY and CDR2 SMNVEV (reference sequence). The CDR3 is 15 residues long. One entry per CDR3 protein results from TCRdb running MiXCR on the 5' RACE reads. Seen here are about 150,000 distinct CDR3 sequences, roughly 34% observed once, and the top ten hold around 6.2%. The data are from a study of CD8 T cells in ankylosing spondylitis. Findings of the study overall: In ankylosing spondylitis patients, matched synovial fluid reportedly showed significant enrichment of disease-linked clones.

The source is a male donor with ankylosing spondylitis. Sequencing was carried out using synovial fluid, either unsorted or a sorted T cell fraction (not recorded which). The chain couples TRBV27 to TRBJ2-1, with D perhaps TRBD2 (7 bases). Here the CDR3 reads CASSEGGSIYNEQFF. CDR3 DNA: TGTGCCAGCAGCGAGGGGGGGAGTATCTACAATGAGCAGTTCTTC.